This TCR beta chain was retrieved from a study of siplizumab effects on memory and regulatory T cells. Overall study results and limits: Proliferating Tregs taken from siplizumab cultures were not shown to have a confirmed suppressive function. Of the proliferating CD4+ or CD8+ clones, roughly 80-97% lacked a naive or memory phenotype that could be assigned.

Germline lookup yields CDR1 MNHNS and CDR2 SASEGT. Trimming removed 8 bases from V and 3 bases from J, with 5 bases in between. The CDR3 is 10 amino acids. A 37°C coculture lasting approximately 6 days was applied to the mixed lymphocyte reaction cells. Each sample yielded approximately 9 x 10^4 assayed TCR templates. Generated by immunoSEQ multiplex PCR, the TCRdb table keeps only in-frame clones and is missing some. Found here are some 9,900 clones, around 40% of them singletons; the top ten hold around 10%. This clone was seen a few times. What it binds is not known. The sequence was collected from a human donor in good health; the cells came from an allogeneic mixed lymphocyte reaction. The rearrangement joins TRBV6-1 to TRBJ2-7; D ambiguous. The specimen was CFSE-low (dividing) CD8+ T cells sorted from an allogeneic mixed lymphocyte reaction. The CDR3 reads CASVGYEQYF. The CDR3 DNA reads as TGTGCCAGCGTGGGCTACGAGCAGTACTTC.